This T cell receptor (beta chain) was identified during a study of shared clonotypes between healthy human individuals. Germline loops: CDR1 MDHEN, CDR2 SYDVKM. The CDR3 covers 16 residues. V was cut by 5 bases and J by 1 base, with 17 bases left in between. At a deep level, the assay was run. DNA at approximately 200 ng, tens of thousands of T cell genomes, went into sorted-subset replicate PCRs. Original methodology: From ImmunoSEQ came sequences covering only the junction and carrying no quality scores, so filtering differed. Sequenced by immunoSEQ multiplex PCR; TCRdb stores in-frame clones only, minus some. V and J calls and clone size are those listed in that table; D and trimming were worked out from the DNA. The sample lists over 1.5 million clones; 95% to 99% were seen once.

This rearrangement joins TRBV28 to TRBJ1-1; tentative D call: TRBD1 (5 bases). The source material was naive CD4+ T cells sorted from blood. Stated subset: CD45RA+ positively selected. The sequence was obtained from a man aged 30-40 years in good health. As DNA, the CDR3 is TGTGCCAGCAGTGCCCCGGGCAGGGTTGGGAACACTGAAGCTTTCTTT. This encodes CASSAPGRVGNTEAFF.